This TCR beta chain comes out of a study of cytomegalovirus exposure and HLA in healthy donors. Study-wide results and caveats: Productive rates of about 87% or about 30% were seen for most TCR beta V segments in an earlier analysis. The classifier was said to identify cytomegalovirus status with high specificity and sensitivity.

Primers: 60 Vbeta forward and 13 Jbeta reverse. Libraries were prepared by immunoSEQ multiplex PCR; TCRdb keeps only in-frame clonotypes and omits some of them. The sample lists some 240,000 clones; around 80% were seen once. The CDR3 is 16 amino acids. V lost 0 bases to trimming and J lost 4 bases, with 14 bases between them. Germline values: CDR1 KGHSH, CDR2 LQKENI. Regarding this clone: Its antigen remains unidentified.

The clonotype comes from a male donor in good health and CMV-seronegative. The material sequenced was PBMCs. The J gene is TRBJ2-3, the V gene TRBV18, with D possibly TRBD2 on 5 matching bases. The DNA of the CDR3 is TGTGCCAGCTCACCACCGTGGAACTCCGGGGCAGATACGCAGTATTTT. It codes for CASSPPWNSGADTQYF.